A selection of T cell receptor beta chains follows, all from one sample in a study of blood T cell repertoires in COVID-19. Sequencing used immunoSEQ multiplex PCR; TCRdb keeps in-frame clones, though not all of them. The sample lists 24,000 or so clones, around 87% occurring once. Source material: peripheral blood. The origin of the receptors is a human donor in a cohort sampled during active COVID-19. The donor label of this sample is uncertain. Both conserved end residues are trimmed from each CDR3. The order of the fields is clone size, V gene, J gene, CDR3 protein. Not all rows give a size; the values are once, few, many and, for expanded clones, a class.

>.|TRBV27|TRBJ1-2
ASGRPDRVNGYT
>.|TRBV9|TRBJ1-1
ASSVLLDTEAF
>.|TRBV7-9|TRBJ1-2
ASSLLRGDYGYT
>.|TRBV12-3/TRBV12-4|TRBJ2-5
ASSLGRKETQY
>.|TRBV7-8|TRBJ1-5
ASSEGRARGWSNQPQH
>.|TRBV5-1|TRBJ2-6
ASSLTVSGANVLT
>.|TRBV3-1/TRBV3-2|TRBJ1-3
ASSPRDRAFAGSGNTIY
>.|TRBV5-4|TRBJ2-1
ASSLSAGGYNEQF
>.|TRBV7-3|TRBJ1-2
ASSSHQGGGYT
>.|TRBV7-3|TRBJ2-5
ASSTNQGKTQY
>.|TRBV19|TRBJ1-6
ASSIEGSSYNSPLH
>.|TRBV18|TRBJ2-5
ASSPAGAETQY
>.|TRBV28|TRBJ2-7
ASRTTDRLEQNGFDTSYEQY
>.|TRBV9|TRBJ1-2
ASSPQISTGPYGYT
>.|TRBV7-9|TRBJ2-7
ASRQGQAYEQY
>few|TRBV10-1|TRBJ1-6
ASRTMDRGAAPLH
>.|TRBV27|TRBJ2-7
ASNLPGTSYEQY
>once|TRBV18|TRBJ1-1
ASSPVPGQGWTEAF
>.|TRBV6-5|TRBJ1-6
ASMEGRLYSPLH
>.|TRBV5-6|TRBJ1-2
ASREKGQGNYGYT
>few|TRBV7-2|TRBJ1-5
ASSQQGAGNQPQH
>.|TRBV20-1|TRBJ1-2
HIQGIYGYT
>.|TRBV4-1|TRBJ2-5
ASSLGQGPKRETQY
>.|TRBV2|TRBJ1-3
ASTPRTGGHTIY
>.|TRBV6-1|TRBJ2-3
ASSEGWEADTQY
>.|TRBV24-1|TRBJ2-7
ATSDPLAGDPYEQY
>few|TRBV2|TRBJ2-7
ASSTRDRVGEQY
>.|TRBV3-1/TRBV3-2|TRBJ1-2
ASSHSGSLYGYT
>.|TRBV7-3|TRBJ1-5
ASSLVLFSQPQH
>.|TRBV6-1|TRBJ1-1
ASTVLENTEAF
>.|TRBV11-2|TRBJ2-3
ASNDWGGLVSDTQY
>.|TRBV7-8|TRBJ1-5
ASSYRWGEPSNQPQH
>once|TRBV19|TRBJ2-4
ASSMRVAGGLDIQY
>.|TRBV11-1|TRBJ2-2
ASSLAQTAGTGELF
>.|TRBV7-8|TRBJ1-2
ASSPEGVSFNYGYT
>.|TRBV29-1|TRBJ2-4
SVVPGQESKNIQY
>.|TRBV6-6|TRBJ2-1
ASSYSDRGRGSEQF
>.|TRBV9|TRBJ2-5
ASSVREETQY
>.|TRBV7-9|TRBJ2-2
AAGRNTGELF
>once|TRBV30|TRBJ1-2
AWRVAGGYGYT
>.|TRBV7-2|TRBJ1-2
ASRGGQGALYGYT
>.|TRBV7-9|TRBJ2-1
ASSQTSGYNEQF
>.|TRBV6-2/TRBV6-3|TRBJ1-1
ASSSGGGYTEAF
>.|TRBV7-2|TRBJ2-3
ASSLRTSGGRRTDTQY
>.|TRBV5-6|TRBJ1-1
ASSLSTNTEAF
>.|TRBV6-5|TRBJ1-5
ASSSTGTGREPQH
>.|TRBV19|TRBJ2-2
ASIWTGGTGELF
>.|TRBV4-1|TRBJ1-4
ASSQDPGVNEKLF
>.|TRBV3-1/TRBV3-2|TRBJ2-7
ASSQRVGEQY
>.|TRBV2|TRBJ1-1
ASTDDRVIRDEAF
>.|TRBV19|TRBJ1-1
ASSIRTGMNTEAF
>.|TRBV7-7|TRBJ2-2
ASSSTPSGGTGELF
>.|TRBV25-1|TRBJ1-6
ASSDTTGDGSPLH
>.|TRBV11-1|TRBJ2-5
ASSFALAGGTQY
>.|TRBV3-1/TRBV3-2|TRBJ2-3
ASSQGDAGLHTQY
>.|TRBV7-7|TRBJ2-5
ASSSTSSVETQY
>.|TRBV7-2|TRBJ2-5
ASSLLLAGGQETQY
>.|TRBV5-1|TRBJ2-1
ASSQTSGGYNEQF
>.|TRBV5-4|TRBJ1-4
ASSFAGNEKLF
>.|TRBV2|TRBJ2-7
ASSVGHGYEQY